A single sample is the source of the 3 T cell receptor beta chains below, sequenced in a study of cytomegalovirus exposure and HLA in healthy donors. The study ran its PCR with 60 Vbeta and 13 Jbeta primers. Only in-frame clones appear in the TCRdb table, and some are missing; sequencing was by immunoSEQ multiplex PCR. The table lists approximately 110,000 clones, over 60% of them singletons. What was sequenced was PBMCs. Receptors originate from a man aged 25-45 years in good health and CMV-seropositive.

The chain recombines TRBV28 with TRBJ2-7; D might be TRBD2 (6 bases). The germline gives CDR1 MDHEN, CDR2 SYDVKM. This CDR3 has 14 residues. Trimming took off 3 bases at V and 6 bases at J, with 15 bases between the two ends. The chain's CDR3 is CASSFRRLGGEQYF. The CDR3 DNA sequence: TGTGCCAGCAGTTTCCGGCGGCTCGGGGGCGAGCAGTACTTC.

The chain couples TRBV10-2 to TRBJ2-3; 8 bases are shared with TRBD2. This CDR3 is 18 amino acids long. V lost 1 base and J lost 8; bases outside the gene matches: 17. CDR1 WSHSY and CDR2 SAAADI come from the germline V gene. The CDR3 sequence is CASSEWGRLAGSPGTQYF. The CDR3 DNA follows: TGCGCCAGCAGTGAGTGGGGTCGGCTAGCGGGCTCACCCGGTACGCAGTATTTT.

CDR3 protein: CASSQQVSYGYTF. The CDR3 region has the DNA TGCGCCAGCAGCCAACAGGTTTCCTATGGCTACACCTTC. This chain links TRBV4-1 with TRBJ1-2, with no clear D. CDR1 is MGHRA, CDR2 YSYEKL, per germline. The CDR3 spans 13 residues. Trimming removed 2 bases at V and 4 bases at J, with 8 bases between.